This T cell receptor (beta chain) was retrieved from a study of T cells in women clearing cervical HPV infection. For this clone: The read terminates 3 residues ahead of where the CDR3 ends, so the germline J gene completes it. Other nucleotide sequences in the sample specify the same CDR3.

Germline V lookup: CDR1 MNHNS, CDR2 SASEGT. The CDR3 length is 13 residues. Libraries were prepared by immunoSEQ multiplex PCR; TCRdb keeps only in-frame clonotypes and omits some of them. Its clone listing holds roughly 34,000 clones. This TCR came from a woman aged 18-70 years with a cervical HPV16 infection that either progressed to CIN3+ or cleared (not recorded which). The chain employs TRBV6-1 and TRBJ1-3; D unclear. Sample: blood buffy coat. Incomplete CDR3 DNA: TGTGCCAGCAGTGAAGCGCGAGCGATCACT. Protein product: CASSEARAIT. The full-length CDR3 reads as CASSEARAITIYF.